In its sample, the clone carrying this TCR beta chain was seen once. The target antigen is unknown. These data originate in a study of cytomegalovirus exposure and HLA in healthy donors. Whole-study findings and limits: Analyses of presence/absence relied on an assumption of roughly uniform sequencing depth across donors.

Each donor was nominally healthy when sampled (though unrecorded immune exposures were likely). 60 Vbeta and 13 Jbeta primers were used in PCR. Measured with immunoSEQ multiplex PCR; TCRdb has only the in-frame clones, and not every one. The data contain about 140,000 clones, 70% to 85% of them singletons. The clonotype originates from a woman in her thirties or forties in good health and CMV-seronegative. The source material was PBMCs.

CDR3 coding DNA: TGTGCCAGCAATTCCTGGGGAGGGGCCTACGAGCAGTACTTC. Translating gives CASNSWGGAYEQYF. J is TRBJ2-7 and V is TRBV28; 7 bases line up with TRBD2. The CDR3 covers 14 residues. The germline V gene encodes CDR1 MDHEN and CDR2 SYDVKM. V trimming: 7 bases; J trimming: 2 bases; junction bases outside the gene matches: 8.